This TCR beta chain emerged from a study of blood T cell repertoires in COVID-19. Across the study: Samples of COVID-19 (acute and convalescent) were obtained from the United States, Italy and Spain. Sample material is recorded as cDNA or gDNA derived from T cells, B-cell-depleted T cells, or PBMCs.

Germline assignment: CDR1 GTSNPN and CDR2 SVGIG (reference sequence). The CDR3 extends over 12 amino acids. V was cut by 2 bases and J by 3 bases, with 4 bases left in between. Authors' data handling: Counts of nucleated cells, estimated from reference gene primer amplification, were obtained. TCRdb's copy holds only in-frame clones and misses some; the assay was immunoSEQ multiplex PCR. V and J calls and clone size come straight from that table; D and trimming were deduced from the DNA. The sample carries about 160,000 clones, just under 80% recorded once. The chain couples TRBV30 to TRBJ2-2, with D hard to call. The source material was peripheral blood. This clonotype was obtained from a woman older than 75 with acute or convalescent COVID-19. The CDR3 sequence is CAWSPDTGELFF. DNA of the CDR3: TGTGCCTGGAGTCCAGACACCGGGGAGCTGTTTTTT. The whole variable domain, filled in from reference TRBV30 and TRBJ2-2, reads SQTIHQWPATLVQPVGSPLSLECTVEGTSNPNLYWYRQAAGRGLQLLFYSVGIGQISSEVPQNLSASRPQDRQFILSSKKLLLSDSGFYLCAWSPDTGELFFGEGSRLTVL.